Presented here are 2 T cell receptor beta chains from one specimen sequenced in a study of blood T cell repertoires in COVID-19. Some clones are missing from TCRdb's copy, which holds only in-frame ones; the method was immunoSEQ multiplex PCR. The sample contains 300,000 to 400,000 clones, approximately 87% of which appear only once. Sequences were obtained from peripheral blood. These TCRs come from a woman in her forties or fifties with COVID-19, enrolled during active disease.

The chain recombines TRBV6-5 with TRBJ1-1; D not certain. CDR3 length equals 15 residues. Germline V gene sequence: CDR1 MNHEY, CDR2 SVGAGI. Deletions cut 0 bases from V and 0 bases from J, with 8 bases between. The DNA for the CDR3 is TGTGCCAGCAGTTACTCGGTGGCCCTGAACACTGAAGCTTTCTTT. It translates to CASSYSVALNTEAFF.

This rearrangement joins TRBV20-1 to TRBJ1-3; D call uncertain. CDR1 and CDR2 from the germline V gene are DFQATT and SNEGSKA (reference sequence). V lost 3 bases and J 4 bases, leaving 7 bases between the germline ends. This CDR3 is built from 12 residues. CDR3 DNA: TGCAGTGCTAGTGATTCGGGAAACACCATATATTTT. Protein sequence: CSASDSGNTIYF.